One sample yielded the 22 T cell receptor beta chains listed below, sequenced in a study of blood T cell repertoires in COVID-19 (TCRdb year 2020). Library preparation used the immunoSEQ multiplex PCR assay. In TCRdb, the immuneACCESS table is reduced to in-frame sequences with V and J assigned. These tables do not hold every clone; where another copy was compared, an unresolved V gene accounts for under half, and the others remain unexplained. Across this sample there are 95,000 to 100,000 clones, with about 84% seen only once. 24% of the sample is held by the ten biggest clonotypes. Sequenced sample: peripheral blood. These receptors came from a human donor in a cohort sampled during active COVID-19.

This chain connects TRBV4-2 to TRBJ1-6; D remains ambiguous. Looked up from germline, CDR1 is LGHNA and CDR2 is YNFKEQ. V lost 0 bases, J lost 9 bases, and 12 bases lay in between. The CDR3 runs 15 residues. This CDR3 reads CASSQDSDFSSPLHF. CDR3 DNA sequence: TGTGCCAGCAGCCAAGACTCGGACTTCTCTTCACCCCTCCACTTT.

This clone was detected once. This chain uses TRBV6-2 or TRBV6-3 with TRBJ2-3; 11 nucleotides line up with TRBD2. Germline-derived CDR1 and CDR2 are MNHEY and SVGEGT. The CDR3 is made up of 17 amino acids. The trim removed 6 bases at V and 5 bases at J, leaving 13 bases unmatched. The CDR3 sequence is CASSVPGLAALRDTQYF. The DNA for the CDR3 is TGTGCCAGCAGCGTACCGGGACTAGCGGCCCTCAGAGATACGCAGTATTTT.

The genes are TRBV6-2 or TRBV6-3 and TRBJ2-1, with 7 bases aligning to TRBD2. The CDR3 has 15 residues. V shed 6 bases and J 4 bases; nucleotides not matched to a gene: 9. The germline V gene encodes CDR1 MNHEY and CDR2 SVGEGT. The CDR3 is CASSKGLRGYNEQFF. The CDR3 DNA is TGTGCCAGCAGCAAGGGACTACGGGGTTACAATGAGCAGTTCTTC.

The chain is built from TRBV24-1 and TRBJ2-7, with a possible D match to TRBD2 (5 bases). Trimming removed 3 bases at V and 4 bases at J, with 12 bases between. The germline gives CDR1 KGHDR, CDR2 SFDVKD. The CDR3 consists of 14 residues. The CDR3 protein is CATSDDTPGYEQYF. CDR3 DNA sequence: TGTGCCACCAGTGATGATACCCCGGGGTACGAGCAGTACTTC.

The chain joins TRBV7-3 to TRBJ1-1; weak D call: TRBD1 (5 bases). The CDR3 loop spans 13 amino acids. Trimming removed 0 bases from V and 4 bases from J, with 6 bases in between. Germline-derived CDR1 and CDR2 are SGHTA and FQGTGA. CDR3: CASSLTGATEAFF. The CDR3 DNA is TGTGCCAGCAGCTTAACAGGGGCCACTGAAGCTTTCTTT.

In DNA, the CDR3 is TGTGCCAGCAGCTTAATTGCAGGGAACACAGATACGCAGTATTTT. Translation gives CASSLIAGNTDTQYF. The genes are TRBV7-3 and TRBJ2-3; D might be TRBD1 (5 bases). V was shortened by 1 base and J by 2 bases, with 10 bases between the two germline ends. Germline V gene sequence: CDR1 SGHTA, CDR2 FQGTGA. The CDR3 extends over 15 amino acids. The whole variable domain, remainder taken from reference TRBV7-3 and TRBJ2-3, is GAGVSQTPSNKVTEKGKYVELRCDPISGHTALYWYRQSLGQGPEFLIYFQGTGAADDSGLPNDRFFAVRPEGSVSTLKIQRTERGDSAVYLCASSLIAGNTDTQYFGPGTRLTVL.

V and J are TRBV4-1 and TRBJ2-7; TRBD2 agrees at 10 bases. Trimming removed 1 base from V and 2 bases from J; junction bases left unmatched: 8. The CDR3 is 17 residues long. CDR1 is MGHRA, CDR2 YSYEKL, per germline. The CDR3 here is CASSQVPASGGAYEQYF. The CDR3 DNA follows: TGCGCCAGCAGCCAAGTACCCGCTAGCGGGGGAGCCTACGAGCAGTACTTC.

A single count supports this clone. The rearrangement joins TRBV6-6 to TRBJ2-7; a possible D gene is TRBD2 (6 bases). Germline V gene sequence: CDR1 MNHNY, CDR2 SVGAGI (reference sequence). The CDR3 is made up of 13 amino acids. Trimming removed 2 bases at V and 6 bases at J, with 11 bases between. In DNA, the CDR3 is TGTGCCAGCAGTTACGCTCCTAGCGTCGAGCAGTACTTC. This encodes CASSYAPSVEQYF.

The genes are TRBV9 and TRBJ2-2; D unresolved. V was clipped by 0 bases and J by 0 bases, with 6 bases between them. This CDR3 has 15 amino acids. In germline, CDR1 is SGDLS, CDR2 YYNGEE. The CDR3 region is CASSVGESNTGELFF. CDR3 nucleotide sequence: TGTGCCAGCAGCGTAGGAGAGTCGAACACCGGGGAGCTGTTTTTT. The full variable domain, in which reference TRBV9 and TRBJ2-2 provide the parts outside the CDR3, is DSGVTQTPKHLITATGQRVTLRCSPRSGDLSVYWYQQSLDQGLQFLIQYYNGEERAKGNILERFSAQQFPDLHSELNLSSLELGDSALYFCASSVGESNTGELFFGEGSRLTVL.

CDR3 in amino acids: CASSEGAQVTGNTIYF. DNA of the CDR3: TGCGCCAGCAGCGAGGGGGCCCAGGTAACTGGAAACACCATATATTTT. The V and J genes are TRBV5-1 and TRBJ1-3; 7 bases agree with TRBD1. The CDR3 sequence is 16 residues long. Germline CDR1 is SGHRS and CDR2 is YFSETQ. V lost 4 bases, J lost 2 bases, and 9 bases stayed unmatched.

The rearrangement links TRBV5-1 to TRBJ2-7, with D possibly being TRBD1 (6 bases). Looked up from germline, CDR1 is SGHRS and CDR2 is YFSETQ. V lost 0 bases and J 5 bases, leaving 12 bases between the germline ends. The length of the CDR3 is 14 residues. CDR3 loop: CASSLDVHRDEQYF. For the CDR3, the DNA is TGCGCCAGCAGCTTGGACGTTCACAGGGACGAGCAGTACTTC.

The count of this clone is one. DNA for the CDR3: TGTGCCAGCAGCCCCCAGGGACAGGGGGCGGGCACTGAAGCTTTCTTT. Amino acid sequence: CASSPQGQGAGTEAFF. This rearrangement joins TRBV7-3 to TRBJ1-1, with TRBD1 matching 12 bases. The CDR3 length is 16 residues. CDR1 and CDR2 (germline): SGHTA, FQGTGA. The V gene end was trimmed by 5 bases and the J gene end by 4 bases; junction bases not matched to a gene: 8. Filled out from reference TRBV7-3 and TRBJ1-1, the complete variable domain reads GAGVSQTPSNKVTEKGKYVELRCDPISGHTALYWYRQSLGQGPEFLIYFQGTGAADDSGLPNDRFFAVRPEGSVSTLKIQRTERGDSAVYLCASSPQGQGAGTEAFFGQGTRLTVV.

Concerning this clone: The same CDR3 can be traced to other DNA sequences in this sample. The chain uses TRBV3-1 (or the pseudogene TRBV3-2) and TRBJ1-1; 8 bases map to TRBD1. CDR1 is LGHDT and CDR2 is YNNKEL in the germline V gene (reference sequence). The CDR3 has 15 amino acids. After removal of 4 bases from V and 2 bases from J, the junction contained 6 bases not matched to a gene. The DNA for the CDR3 is TGTGCCAGCAGCCTCGGACAGGGACTTAACACTGAAGCTTTCTTT. As protein: CASSLGQGLNTEAFF.

The CDR3 DNA reads TGTGCCAGCAGCCCGACAGGGGGCAATGTGAACTATGGCTACACCTTC. This gives the protein CASSPTGGNVNYGYTF. The chain is built from TRBV7-3 and TRBJ1-2; 10 bases fit TRBD1. Germline CDR1 SGHTA, CDR2 FQGTGA. The CDR3 spans 16 residues. J was trimmed by 2 bases and V by 5 bases; bases with no gene match: 8.

This chain links TRBV18 with TRBJ2-2, with a possible D match to TRBD1 (6 bases). Between the trimmed V and J ends, which lost 2 bases and 0 bases, there was a span of 10 bases. The CDR3 extends over 16 amino acids. Per germline, CDR1 KGHSH and CDR2 LQKENI. CDR3 sequence: CASSPFGQSNTGELFF. In DNA form, the CDR3 reads TGTGCCAGCTCACCATTTGGACAGTCGAACACCGGGGAGCTGTTTTTT.

The CDR3 DNA reads TGTGCCAGCTCACCACCGTTGGGGTCACCGGAAAGGGGAGGCTACACCTTC. This translates into CASSPPLGSPERGGYTF. The J gene is TRBJ1-2, the V gene TRBV18; possibly TRBD1 for D (5 bases). The germline V gene has CDR1 KGHSH and CDR2 LQKENI. V was clipped by 0 bases and J by 8 bases, with 22 bases between them. This CDR3 has 17 amino acids.

This sequence joins TRBV5-1 and TRBJ2-1; 8 nucleotides line up with TRBD2. The J segment lost 2 bases and the V segment lost 0 bases, leaving 4 bases of the junction unmatched. Germline V CDR1 and CDR2: SGHRS, YFSETQ. The CDR3 is 16 amino acids. CDR3 sequence: CASSLAPGGAYNEQFF. CDR3 coding DNA: TGCGCCAGCAGCTTGGCGCCGGGAGGGGCCTACAATGAGCAGTTCTTC.

This clone was seen once. The chain couples TRBV9 to TRBJ2-7; D may be TRBD1 (6 bases). The CDR3 totals 14 residues. Germline CDR1 reads SGDLS; CDR2 reads YYNGEE. V lost 3 bases and J 4 bases, leaving 14 bases between the germline ends. The CDR3 sequence is CASSAYRDGYEQYF. CDR3 in DNA: TGTGCCAGCAGCGCCTACAGGGACGGGTACGAGCAGTACTTC.

In its sample, this clone was seen once. V and J are TRBV10-3 and TRBJ2-5, with D maybe TRBD2 (6 bases). CDR1 is ENHRY, CDR2 SYGVKD, per germline. The CDR3 length is 14 residues. Trimming left V 6 bases short and J 7 bases short, with 18 bases between. DNA for the CDR3: TGTGCCATCAGCTTTGGAGGGCTGAATCGGACCCAGTACTTC. It translates to CAISFGGLNRTQYF.

The chain is built from TRBV18 and TRBJ2-2; the D is unclear. Germline V lookup: CDR1 KGHSH, CDR2 LQKENI. This CDR3 has 16 residues. V shed 3 bases and J shed 0 bases, with 11 bases lying between them. The CDR3 coding sequence is TGTGCCAGCTCACCTGAGGTTCCCTCGAACACCGGGGAGCTGTTTTTT. Translating it yields CASSPEVPSNTGELFF.

J is TRBJ1-6 and V is TRBV11-2; D gene ambiguous. The CDR3 is made up of 14 amino acids. V lost 3 bases and J 9 bases, leaving 12 bases between the germline ends. Germline-derived CDR1 and CDR2 are SGHAT and FQNNGV. The CDR3 DNA is TGTGCCAGCAGCTTCGACACCGTGGGTTCACCCCTCCACTTT. This sequence encodes CASSFDTVGSPLHF.

The CDR3 DNA is TGTGCCAGCAGCTTAGGCGGGTTTTCAACGAACACCGGGGAGCTGTTTTTT. This translates into CASSLGGFSTNTGELFF. This chain links TRBV13 with TRBJ2-2; D remains unclear. V dropped 0 bases and J dropped 0 bases, with 11 bases sitting between them. The CDR3 spans 17 residues. Germline CDR1 reads PRHDT; CDR2 reads FYEKMQ (reference sequence). The complete variable domain, with remaining parts taken from reference TRBV13 and TRBJ2-2, reads AAGVIQSPRHLIKEKRETATLKCYPIPRHDTVYWYQQGPGQDPQFLISFYEKMQSDKGSIPDRFSAQQFSDYHSELNMSSLELGDSALYFCASSLGGFSTNTGELFFGEGSRLTVL.